Only a few counts were recorded for the clone carrying this T cell receptor (beta chain). The sample originates from a study of T cells in Graves' hyperthyroidism and ophthalmopathy. The CDR3 regions of TCR beta were amplified from RNA transcripts. An initial round of RT-PCR targeting the TCR CDR3 relied on the HTBI primer set. TCRdb reanalysed the multiplex PCR reads using MiXCR and keeps one entry per CDR3 protein. The sample yields 350,000 to 400,000 distinct CDR3 sequences, 15% seen once. Germline CDR1 is LGHDT and CDR2 is YNNKEL (reference sequence). The V end was cut by 3 bases, the J end by 7 bases, with 6 bases between. The CDR3 sequence is 11 residues long.

The chain employs TRBV3-1 and TRBJ1-1; D not resolved. The sequence was obtained from a woman younger than 45 with Graves' hyperthyroidism. The sequencing input was blood. CDR3 bases: TGTGCCAGCAGCCAGCGGAATGAAGCTTTCTTT. It yields the protein CASSQRNEAFF. Together with reference TRBV3-1 and TRBJ1-1, the CDR3 gives the full variable domain: DTAVSQTPKYLVTQMGNDKSIKCEQNLGHDTMYWYKQDSKKFLKIMFSYNNKELIINETVPNRFSPKSPDKAHLNLHINSLELGDSAVYFCASSQRNEAFFGQGTRLTVV.